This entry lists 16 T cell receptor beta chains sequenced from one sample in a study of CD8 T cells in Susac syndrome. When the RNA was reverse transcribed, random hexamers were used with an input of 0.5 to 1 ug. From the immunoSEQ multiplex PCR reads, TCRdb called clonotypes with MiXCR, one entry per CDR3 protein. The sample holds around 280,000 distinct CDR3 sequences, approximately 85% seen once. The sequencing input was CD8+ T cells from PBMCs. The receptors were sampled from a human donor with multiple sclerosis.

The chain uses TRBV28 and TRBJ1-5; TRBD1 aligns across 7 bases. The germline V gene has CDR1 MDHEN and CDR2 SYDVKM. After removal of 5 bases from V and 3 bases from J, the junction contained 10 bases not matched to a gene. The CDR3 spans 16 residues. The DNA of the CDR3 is TGTGCCAGCAGTCTCAAACGACAGGGTCACAATCAGCCCCAGCATTTT. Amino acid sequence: CASSLKRQGHNQPQHF.

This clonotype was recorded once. The DNA of the CDR3 is TGCGCCAGCAGCCAAGTATCTGGGACCATATCTGAAGCTTTCTTT. Translated, it gives CASSQVSGTISEAFF. The rearrangement links TRBV4-1 to TRBJ1-1; D perhaps matches TRBD1 (5 bases). Germline assignment: CDR1 MGHRA and CDR2 YSYEKL. Deletions cut 1 base from V and 6 bases from J, with 15 bases between. This CDR3 is built from 15 residues.

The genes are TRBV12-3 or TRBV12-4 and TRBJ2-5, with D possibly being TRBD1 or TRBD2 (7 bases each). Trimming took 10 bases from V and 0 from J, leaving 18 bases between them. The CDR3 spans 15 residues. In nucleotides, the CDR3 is TGTGCCACCCGGGGGGTAAGGGGGCACCAAGAGACCCAGTACTTC. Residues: CATRGVRGHQETQYF.

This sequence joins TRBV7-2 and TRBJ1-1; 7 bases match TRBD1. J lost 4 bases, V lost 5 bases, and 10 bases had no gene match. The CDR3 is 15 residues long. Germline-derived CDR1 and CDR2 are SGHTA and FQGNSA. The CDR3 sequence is CASSPDGTVSTEAFF. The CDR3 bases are TGTGCCAGCAGCCCTGATGGGACAGTCAGCACTGAAGCTTTCTTT.

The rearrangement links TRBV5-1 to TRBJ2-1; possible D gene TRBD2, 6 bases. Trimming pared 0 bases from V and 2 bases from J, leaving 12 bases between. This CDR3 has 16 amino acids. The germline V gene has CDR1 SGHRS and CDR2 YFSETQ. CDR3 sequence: CASSLDLGRPYNEQFF. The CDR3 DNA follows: TGCGCCAGCAGCTTGGACCTCGGGAGACCCTACAATGAGCAGTTCTTC.

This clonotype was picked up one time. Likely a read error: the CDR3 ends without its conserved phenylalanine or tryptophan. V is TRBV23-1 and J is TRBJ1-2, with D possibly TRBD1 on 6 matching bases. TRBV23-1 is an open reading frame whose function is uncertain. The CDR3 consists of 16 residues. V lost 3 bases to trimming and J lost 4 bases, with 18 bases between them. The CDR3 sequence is CASSQEFSGATYGYTL. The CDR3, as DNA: TGCGCCAGCAGTCAGGAGTTTTCGGGGGCAACCTATGGCTACACCCTC.

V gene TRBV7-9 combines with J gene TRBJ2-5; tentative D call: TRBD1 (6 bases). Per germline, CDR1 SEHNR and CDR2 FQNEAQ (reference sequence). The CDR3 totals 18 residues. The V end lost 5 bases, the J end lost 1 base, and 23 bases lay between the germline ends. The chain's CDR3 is CASSPPTVGTLIQETQYF. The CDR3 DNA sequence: TGTGCCAGCAGCCCACCCACCGTTGGGACACTTATCCAAGAGACCCAGTACTTC.

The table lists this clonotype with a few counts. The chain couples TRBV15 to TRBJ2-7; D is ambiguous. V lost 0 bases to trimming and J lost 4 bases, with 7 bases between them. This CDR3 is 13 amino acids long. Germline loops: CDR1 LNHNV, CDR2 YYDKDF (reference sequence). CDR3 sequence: CATSRDRWYEQYF. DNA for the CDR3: TGTGCCACCAGCAGAGATCGGTGGTACGAGCAGTACTTC.

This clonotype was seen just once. The CDR3 loop is CASSSTLPPGTGRNQPQHF. The CDR3, as DNA: TGTGCCAGCAGCTCTACCCTCCCCCCCGGGACAGGGAGAAATCAGCCCCAGCATTTT. The rearrangement joins TRBV7-9 to TRBJ1-5, with TRBD1 identical over 9 bases. Looked up from germline, CDR1 is SEHNR and CDR2 is FQNEAQ (reference sequence). Trimming removed 4 bases from V and 4 bases from J; junction bases left unmatched: 17. CDR3 length: 19 residues.

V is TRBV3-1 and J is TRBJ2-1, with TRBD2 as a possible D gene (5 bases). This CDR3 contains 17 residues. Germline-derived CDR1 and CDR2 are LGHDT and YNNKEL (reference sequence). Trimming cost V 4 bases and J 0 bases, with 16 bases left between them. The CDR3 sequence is CASSPRTGAGSYNEQFF. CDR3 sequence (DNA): TGTGCCAGCAGCCCCCGGACTGGAGCCGGCTCCTACAATGAGCAGTTCTTC.

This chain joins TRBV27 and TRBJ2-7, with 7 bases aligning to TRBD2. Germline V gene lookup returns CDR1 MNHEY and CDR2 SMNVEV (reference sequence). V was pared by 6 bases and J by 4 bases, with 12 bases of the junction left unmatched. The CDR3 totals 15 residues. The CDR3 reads CASRSQRDGLYEQYF. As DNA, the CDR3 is TGTGCCAGCAGATCCCAGCGGGACGGCCTGTACGAGCAGTACTTC.

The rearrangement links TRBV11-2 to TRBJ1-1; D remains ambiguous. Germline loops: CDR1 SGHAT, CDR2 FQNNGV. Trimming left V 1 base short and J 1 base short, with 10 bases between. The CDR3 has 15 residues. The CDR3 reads CASSLVPVENTEAFF. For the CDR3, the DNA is TGTGCCAGCAGCTTAGTTCCGGTAGAGAACACTGAAGCTTTCTTT.

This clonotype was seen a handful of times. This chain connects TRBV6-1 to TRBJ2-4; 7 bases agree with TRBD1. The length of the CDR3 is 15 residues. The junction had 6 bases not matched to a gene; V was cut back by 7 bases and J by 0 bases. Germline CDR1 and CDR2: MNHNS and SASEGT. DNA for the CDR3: TGTGCCAGCAAAGGGACAGTTCTAGCCAAAAACATTCAGTACTTC. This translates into CASKGTVLAKNIQYF.

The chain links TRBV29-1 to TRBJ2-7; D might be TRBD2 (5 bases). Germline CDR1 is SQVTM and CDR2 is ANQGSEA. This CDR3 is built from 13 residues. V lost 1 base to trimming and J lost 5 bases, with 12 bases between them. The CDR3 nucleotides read TGCAGCGTTGAAGGGTGGACTCCCAACGAGCAGTACTTC. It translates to CSVEGWTPNEQYF.

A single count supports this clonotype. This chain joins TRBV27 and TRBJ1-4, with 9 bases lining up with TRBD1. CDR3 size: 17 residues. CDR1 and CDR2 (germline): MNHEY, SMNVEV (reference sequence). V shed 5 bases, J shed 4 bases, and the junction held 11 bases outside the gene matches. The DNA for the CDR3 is TGTGCCAGCAGTCTCGGGACAGGGTCAGGGCTTAATGAAAAACTGTTTTTT. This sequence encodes CASSLGTGSGLNEKLFF.

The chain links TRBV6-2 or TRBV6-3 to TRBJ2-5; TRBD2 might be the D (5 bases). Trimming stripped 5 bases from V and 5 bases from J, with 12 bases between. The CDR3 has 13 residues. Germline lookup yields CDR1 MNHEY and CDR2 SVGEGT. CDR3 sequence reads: CASSNNKRETQYF. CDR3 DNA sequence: TGTGCCAGCAGTAATAACAAGCGGGAGACCCAGTACTTC.